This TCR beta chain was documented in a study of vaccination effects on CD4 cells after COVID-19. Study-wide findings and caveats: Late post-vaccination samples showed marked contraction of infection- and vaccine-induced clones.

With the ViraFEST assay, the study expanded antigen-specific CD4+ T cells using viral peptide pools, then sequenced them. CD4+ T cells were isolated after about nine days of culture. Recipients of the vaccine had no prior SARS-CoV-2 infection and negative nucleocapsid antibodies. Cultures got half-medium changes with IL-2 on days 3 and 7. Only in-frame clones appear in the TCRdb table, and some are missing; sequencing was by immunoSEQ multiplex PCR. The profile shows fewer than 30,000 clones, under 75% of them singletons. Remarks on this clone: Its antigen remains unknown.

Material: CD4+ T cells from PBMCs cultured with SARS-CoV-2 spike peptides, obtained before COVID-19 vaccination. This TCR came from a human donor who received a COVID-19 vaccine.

CDR3 sequence (DNA): TGTGCCAGCTCACCACAGGTTATGAACACTGAAGCTTTCTTT. This encodes CASSPQVMNTEAFF. The chain joins TRBV18 to TRBJ1-1; D gene uncertain. Trimming removed 1 base from V and 0 bases from J, with 6 bases in between. The CDR3 sequence is 14 residues long. Germline CDR1 reads KGHSH; CDR2 reads LQKENI. Full variable domain (outside the CDR3, taken from reference TRBV18 and TRBJ1-1): NAGVMQNPRHLVRRRGQEARLRCSPMKGHSHVYWYRQLPEEGLKFMVYLQKENIIDESGMPKERFSAEFPKEGPSILRIQQVVRGDSAAYFCASSPQVMNTEAFFGQGTRLTVV.